The 25 T cell receptor beta chains reported below all come from one sample, sequenced in a study of blood T cell repertoires in COVID-19. Assay used: immunoSEQ multiplex PCR; TCRdb lists only in-frame clones, some missing. The sample yields more than 10,000 clones, over 90% seen once. Sequencing input: peripheral blood. The receptors derive from a woman between 65 and 79 years old with active COVID-19.

The chain joins TRBV18 to TRBJ2-7; 11 bases align to TRBD1. The junction had 4 bases not matched to a gene; V was cut back by 3 bases and J by 3 bases. CDR1 KGHSH and CDR2 LQKENI come from the germline V gene. The CDR3 consists of 15 residues. CDR3: CASSPTGTGGYEQYF. The CDR3 DNA follows: TGTGCCAGCTCACCTACCGGGACAGGGGGCTACGAGCAGTACTTC.

The CDR3 region has the DNA TGTGCCAGCTCACCCCGGACAGCCGGCAATCAGCCCCAGCATTTT. Translation: CASSPRTAGNQPQHF. The chain recombines TRBV18 with TRBJ1-5; D is possibly TRBD1 (6 bases). The germline V gene has CDR1 KGHSH and CDR2 LQKENI. The germline V and J ends were trimmed by 3 bases and 2 bases, with 11 bases remaining between them. CDR3 length: 15 amino acids.

The chain combines TRBV9 with TRBJ1-5; D perhaps matches TRBD1 (5 bases). V lost 0 bases and J 6 bases, leaving 13 bases between the germline ends. The germline V gene has CDR1 SGDLS and CDR2 YYNGEE. The CDR3 length is 15 residues. The CDR3 DNA reads as TGTGCCAGCAGCGTAGGGGCAGGGTTGGGTCAGCCCCAGCATTTT. Its translation: CASSVGAGLGQPQHF.

CDR3 sequence: CAITTTPSTDTQYF. As DNA, the CDR3 is TGTGCCATTACTACAACCCCAAGCACAGATACGCAGTATTTT. This chain connects TRBV10-3 to TRBJ2-3; D is uncertain. The CDR3 spans 14 residues. Trimming pared 9 bases from V and 0 bases from J, leaving 13 bases between. Germline lookup yields CDR1 ENHRY and CDR2 SYGVKD.

V gene TRBV24-1 combines with J gene TRBJ2-6; 10 nucleotides line up with TRBD2. V shed 5 bases, J shed 0 bases, and the junction held 9 bases outside the gene matches. In germline, CDR1 is KGHDR, CDR2 SFDVKD. The CDR3 sequence is 19 residues long. CDR3 nucleotides: TGTGCCACCAGTGGGGCTAGCGGGAGCCCCAGCTCTGGGGCCAACGTCCTGACTTTC. Translating gives CATSGASGSPSSGANVLTF.

This chain uses TRBV19 with TRBJ2-2; D may be TRBD1 (6 bases). Germline V CDR1 and CDR2: LNHDA, SQIVND (reference sequence). V was clipped by 6 bases and J by 5 bases, with 22 bases between them. The CDR3 extends over 17 amino acids. CDR3 in DNA: TGTGCCAGTAGCCCTGTTGGGGCAGGGGTAGGGACCGGGGAGCTGTTTTTT. The encoded protein is CASSPVGAGVGTGELFF.

The V and J genes are TRBV19 and TRBJ1-5; D gene unclear. CDR1 is LNHDA, CDR2 SQIVND, per germline (reference sequence). The CDR3 is 14 residues long. The V end lost 0 bases, the J end lost 0 bases, and 3 bases lay between the germline ends. For the CDR3, the DNA is TGTGCCAGTAGTATAGACGGTAGCAATCAGCCCCAGCATTTT. Translating it yields CASSIDGSNQPQHF.

This chain joins TRBV12-3 or TRBV12-4 and TRBJ2-1; 7 nucleotides agree with TRBD2. The CDR3 totals 13 residues. Losses at the gene ends were 4 bases for V and 9 bases for J; bases not matched to a gene: 6. Here the CDR3 DNA reads TGTGCCAGCAGTTCCGGGGGGAGTTCTGAGCAGTTCTTC. As protein: CASSSGGSSEQFF.

The chain employs TRBV19 and TRBJ2-3; 9 nucleotides align to TRBD1. The J segment lost 3 bases and the V segment lost 9 bases, leaving 10 bases of the junction unmatched. The length of the CDR3 is 15 residues. Looked up from germline, CDR1 is LNHDA and CDR2 is SQIVND (reference sequence). CDR3 bases: TGTGCCAGCAGGGGCTCTGGGACAGGGACAGATACGCAGTATTTT. Its translation: CASRGSGTGTDTQYF.

This chain uses TRBV4-2 with TRBJ2-5; the D gene is possibly TRBD2 (5 bases). CDR3 size: 15 residues. V shed 0 bases and J shed 7 bases, with 15 bases lying between them. Germline loops: CDR1 LGHNA, CDR2 YNFKEQ. CDR3 amino acids: CASSQDGSAGVTQYF. The CDR3 region has the DNA TGTGCCAGCAGCCAAGATGGGTCAGCCGGGGTGACCCAGTACTTC.

The chain couples TRBV24-1 to TRBJ2-3; 7 nucleotides line up with TRBD1. Germline CDR1 KGHDR, CDR2 SFDVKD. The CDR3 totals 18 residues. V lost 3 bases and J lost 0; bases outside the gene matches: 11. CDR3 protein: CATSDQPQGRVSTDTQYF. Written as DNA, the CDR3 is TGTGCCACCAGTGATCAGCCACAGGGGCGAGTCAGCACAGATACGCAGTATTTT.

V and J are TRBV5-4 and TRBJ2-2, with D maybe TRBD1 (5 bases). CDR1 and CDR2 (germline): SGHNT, YYREEE (reference sequence). Trimming left V 0 bases short and J 0 bases short, with 6 bases between. The CDR3 runs 15 residues. The CDR3 spells CASSLGQSNTGELFF. CDR3 DNA: TGTGCCAGCAGCTTGGGACAGTCGAACACCGGGGAGCTGTTTTTT.

This rearrangement joins TRBV7-2 to TRBJ1-2; D is unclear. The length of the CDR3 is 12 residues. Germline CDR1 SGHTA, CDR2 FQGNSA. With 1 base removed from V and 13 bases from J, the gap between germline ends came to 13 bases. CDR3 sequence: CASSLVRERGTF. CDR3 coding DNA: TGTGCCAGCAGCTTAGTTCGGGAACGAGGCACCTTC. The full variable domain, in which reference TRBV7-2 and TRBJ1-2 provide the parts outside the CDR3, is GAGVSQSPSNKVTEKGKDVELRCDPISGHTALYWYRQSLGQGLEFLIYFQGNSAPDKSGLPSDRFSAERTGGSVSTLTIQRTQQEDSAVYLCASSLVRERGTFGSGTRLTVV.

The V gene is TRBV2, the J gene TRBJ1-3; D remains ambiguous. This CDR3 has 14 residues. Trimming cost V 2 bases and J 0 bases, with 5 bases left between them. Germline CDR1 is SNHLY and CDR2 is FYNNEI. DNA of the CDR3: TGTGCCAGCAGTGAAAAACTCTCTGGAAACACCATATATTTT. The encoded protein is CASSEKLSGNTIYF.

This clone was detected only once. The chain employs TRBV2 and TRBJ1-1; 10 positions agree with TRBD1. The CDR3 runs to 13 residues. The V gene end was trimmed by 4 bases and the J gene end by 6 bases; junction bases not matched to a gene: 2. From germline, CDR1 is SNHLY and CDR2 FYNNEI. CDR3 residues: CASSGQGAAEAFF. CDR3 bases: TGTGCCAGCAGTGGACAGGGGGCCGCTGAAGCTTTCTTT.

This chain uses TRBV10-3 with TRBJ2-7; D not resolved. This CDR3 comprises 14 residues. Germline V gene data show CDR1 as ENHRY and CDR2 as SYGVKD. V shed 2 bases and J shed 0 bases, with 8 bases lying between them. CDR3 sequence: CAISEGLNSYEQYF. In nucleotides, the CDR3 is TGTGCCATCAGTGAGGGGCTAAACTCCTACGAGCAGTACTTC.

This chain joins TRBV15 and TRBJ2-5; no definite D call. There are 14 residues in the CDR3. Germline assignment: CDR1 LNHNV and CDR2 YYDKDF (reference sequence). Trimming left V 1 base short and J 1 base short, with 7 bases between. CDR3 bases: TGTGCCACCAGCAGAGTACTTATCCAAGAGACCCAGTACTTC. This gives the protein CATSRVLIQETQYF.

This chain connects TRBV2 to TRBJ1-4, with D perhaps matching TRBD1 (6 bases). The CDR3 length is 18 residues. V gave up 5 bases and J gave up 3 bases, with 22 bases separating them. Germline CDR1 reads SNHLY; CDR2 reads FYNNEI. The CDR3: CASSSTYIHRVANEKLFF. The DNA of the CDR3 is TGTGCCAGCAGTTCAACCTATATTCACAGGGTAGCTAATGAAAAACTGTTTTTT.

This clone appeared once. The genes are TRBV5-1 and TRBJ1-1, with D possibly being TRBD1 (5 bases). Germline-derived CDR1 and CDR2 are SGHRS and YFSETQ. The CDR3 is 13 amino acids. Trimming pared 4 bases from V and 6 bases from J, leaving 13 bases between. The chain's CDR3 is CASSQGPTAEAFF. The CDR3 nucleotides read TGCGCCAGCAGCCAGGGCCCGACCGCTGAAGCTTTCTTT.

J is TRBJ2-1 and V is TRBV21-1; the table gives TRBD1 as D, unverified against the DNA. TRBV21-1 is assigned pseudogene status. The CDR3 is 17 amino acids. This CDR3 is CASSKTLDRGDYNEQFF. CDR3 DNA: TGTGCCAGCAGCAAGACCCTCGACAGGGGCGATTACAATGAGCAGTTCTTC.

The chain is built from TRBV21-1 and TRBJ2-5; TRBD1 reflects the table's D call only, with no check against the DNA. TRBV21-1 is tagged as a pseudogene. The CDR3 runs 15 residues. The CDR3 DNA follows: TGTGCCAGCAGCAAAGCGGTCAGGGGGCTTGAGACCCAGTACTTC. It is translated as CASSKAVRGLETQYF.

The chain is built from TRBV29-1 and TRBJ2-7; the match to TRBD1 covers 9 bases. The CDR3 runs 12 residues. V was clipped by 6 bases and J by 2 bases; unmatched bases: 2. Germline-derived CDR1 and CDR2 are SQVTM and ANQGSEA. CDR3 DNA sequence: TGCAGCGTCGGGGACAGGGCCTACGAGCAGTACTTC. Translation gives CSVGDRAYEQYF.

CDR3 nucleotide sequence: TGTGCCAGCGCCCCTAGCGCGGGAGGGTTCTACGAGCAGTACTTC. Residues: CASAPSAGGFYEQYF. The chain uses TRBV11-2 and TRBJ2-7; the match to TRBD2 covers 9 bases. This CDR3 is 15 amino acids long. Losses at the gene ends were 8 bases for V and 3 bases for J; bases not matched to a gene: 11. CDR1 and CDR2 (germline): SGHAT, FQNNGV.

The rearrangement uses TRBV6-2 or TRBV6-3 and TRBJ1-5; D possibly corresponds to TRBD1 (6 bases). Deletions cut 4 bases from V and 0 bases from J, with 10 bases between. The CDR3 is 15 amino acids. Germline V gives CDR1 MNHEY, CDR2 SVGEGT. The CDR3 DNA sequence: TGTGCCAGCAGTTGGGACATGAATAGCAATCAGCCCCAGCATTTT. Encoded protein: CASSWDMNSNQPQHF.

V is TRBV6-5 and J is TRBJ2-5; 8 bases line up with TRBD2. This CDR3 has 15 amino acids. From germline, CDR1 is MNHEY and CDR2 SVGAGI. V dropped 4 bases and J dropped 7; count of bases not matched to a gene: 11. Here the CDR3 reads CASSSSGLALLTQYF. CDR3 bases: TGTGCCAGCAGTTCTTCCGGACTAGCCCTCCTGACCCAGTACTTC.